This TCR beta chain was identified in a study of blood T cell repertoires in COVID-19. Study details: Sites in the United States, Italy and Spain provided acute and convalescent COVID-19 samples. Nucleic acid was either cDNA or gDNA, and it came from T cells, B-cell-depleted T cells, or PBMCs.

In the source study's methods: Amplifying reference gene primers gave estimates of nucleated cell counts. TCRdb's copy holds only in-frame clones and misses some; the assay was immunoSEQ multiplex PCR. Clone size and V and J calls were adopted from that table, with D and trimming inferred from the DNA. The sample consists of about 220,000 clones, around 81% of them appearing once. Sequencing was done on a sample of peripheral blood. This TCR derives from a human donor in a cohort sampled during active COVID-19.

The CDR3 here is CASSSSGRPGNEQYF. The CDR3 DNA reads as TGTGCCAGCAGTTCTAGCGGGAGGCCGGGGAACGAGCAGTACTTC. This chain uses TRBV28 with TRBJ2-7; 11 bases align to TRBD2. Per the germline V gene, CDR1 is MDHEN and CDR2 is SYDVKM. This CDR3 comprises 15 residues. V shed 4 bases, J shed 5 bases, and the junction held 7 bases outside the gene matches. The whole variable domain, remainder taken from reference TRBV28 and TRBJ2-7, is DVKVTQSSRYLVKRTGEKVFLECVQDMDHENMFWYRQDPGLGLRLIYFSYDVKMKEKGDIPEGYSVSREKKERFSLILESASTNQTSMYLCASSSSGRPGNEQYFGPGTRLTVT.